This T cell receptor (beta chain) was sequenced in a study of blood T cell repertoires in COVID-19. After removal of 5 bases from V and 0 bases from J, the junction contained 5 bases not matched to a gene. The CDR3 length is 15 residues. CDR1 is SGHTA and CDR2 is FQGNSA in the germline V gene. Libraries were prepared by immunoSEQ multiplex PCR; TCRdb keeps only in-frame clonotypes and omits some of them. Among fewer than 300,000 clones listed, around 88% were seen once. The chain couples TRBV7-2 to TRBJ1-2, with 8 bases lining up with TRBD1. The origin of this receptor is a woman between 40 and 55 years old with acute COVID-19. What was sequenced was PBMCs or T cells enriched from blood (not recorded which). For the CDR3, the DNA is TGTGCCAGCAGCATCAACAGGGGGGCTAACTATGGCTACACCTTC. Its protein product is CASSINRGANYGYTF. Complete variable domain (other parts from reference TRBV7-2 and TRBJ1-2): GAGVSQSPSNKVTEKGKDVELRCDPISGHTALYWYRQSLGQGLEFLIYFQGNSAPDKSGLPSDRFSAERTGGSVSTLTIQRTQQEDSAVYLCASSINRGANYGYTFGSGTRLTVV.